This record looks at one T cell receptor beta chain sequence and its context. This clone's antigen is unknown. Per-base qualities were not stored, and no clone one base away is much larger. Collaborating institutions collected whole blood in K2EDTA tubes following their own protocols. Collaborator samples were shipped for TCRbeta analysis as frozen whole blood, isolated PBMCs, or DNA extracted from either sample type. TCRbeta CDR3 regions were amplified from genomic DNA using the immunoSEQ Assay, a bias-controlled multiplex PCR. In the paper's pipeline: The number of nucleated cells in each sample was estimated from the amplification of reference gene primers within the assay. Sequence reads were collapsed and filtered to measure the absolute abundance of every unique TCRbeta CDR3 rearrangement. For each sample, productive Simpson clonality was calculated as the square root of Simpson's diversity index over productive rearrangements. Drawn from immuneACCESS, this table holds only the in-frame rearrangements with V and J called that TCRdb kept. Clones are partly lost; checked studies trace under half to an unresolved V gene and leave the rest unexplained. V and J calls and clone size are those listed in that table; D and trimming were worked out from the DNA. A total of around 99,000 clones appear in this sample, around 89% of them only once. Of the sample, 0.95% to 1.3% falls within the top ten clones.

This sample is part of a study of blood T cell repertoires in COVID-19 (dated by TCRdb to 2018 to 2020). About the full investigation: The collaborator samples originated in the United States, Italy and Spain and spanned the acute and convalescent phases of COVID-19. Where available, HLA class I and class II types were taken from metadata supplied by the sample provider and were not determined by assay-based typing. The repertoires were released in a freely available public database meant as a resource for research on the immune response to SARS-CoV-2. Samples came from the ongoing ImmuneRACE study (first 160 participants) plus 1,254 subjects from 6 global collaborators. The dataset comprised deeply sampled blood TCRbeta repertoires from subjects exposed to, actively infected with, or recovered from COVID-19. The material from the prospective study consisted of cDNA or gDNA derived from T cells, B-cell-depleted T cells, or PBMCs. Sample metadata almost always included a de-identified subject ID, COVID-19 status, age in years and sex.

The CDR3 runs 15 residues from the cysteine to the phenylalanine. Of the read, only the CDR3 DNA is kept; its 45 bases are in frame from base 1. The germline V gene (reference sequence) yields SGHNT for CDR1 and YYREEE for CDR2. At the junction V is shortened by 5 bases and J by 1 base, with 16 bases in between. What the work shows at the level of the full study, not this receptor alone: Clinical and demographic metadata were provided uncurated, with the amount varying by source and participant.

The chain is assembled from TRBV5-4 and TRBJ2-7; tentative D gene TRBD1, with 5 bases matching. Material: peripheral blood. This receptor was obtained from a human donor in a cohort sampled during active COVID-19. CDR3 loop: CASSLDSVSSYEQYF. The sequence in DNA is TGTGCCAGCAGTCTTGACAGCGTCTCGTCCTACGAGCAGTACTTC.